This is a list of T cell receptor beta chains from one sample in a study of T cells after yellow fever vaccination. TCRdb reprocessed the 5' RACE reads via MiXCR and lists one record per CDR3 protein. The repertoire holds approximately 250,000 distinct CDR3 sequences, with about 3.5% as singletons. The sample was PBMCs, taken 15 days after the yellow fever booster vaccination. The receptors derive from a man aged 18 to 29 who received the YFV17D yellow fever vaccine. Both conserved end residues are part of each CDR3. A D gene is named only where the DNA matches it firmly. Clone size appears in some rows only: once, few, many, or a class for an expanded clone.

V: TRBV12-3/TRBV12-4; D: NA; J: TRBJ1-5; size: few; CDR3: CASSLHRVVNQPQHF; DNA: TGTGCCAGCAGTTTACACAGGGTGGTAAATCAGCCCCAGCATTTT
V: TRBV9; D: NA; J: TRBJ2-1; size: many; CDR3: CASSSTGTPYNEQFF; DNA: TGTGCCAGCAGCTCGACCGGGACACCATACAATGAGCAGTTCTTC
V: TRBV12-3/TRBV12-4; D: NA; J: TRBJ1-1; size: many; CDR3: CASSPQVNTEAFF; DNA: TGTGCCAGCAGTCCACAGGTGAACACTGAAGCTTTCTTT
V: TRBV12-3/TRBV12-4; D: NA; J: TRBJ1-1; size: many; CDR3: CASKNTEAFF; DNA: TGTGCCAGCAAGAACACTGAAGCTTTCTTT
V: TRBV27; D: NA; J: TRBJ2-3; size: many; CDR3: CASSKRTQRDTQYF; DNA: TGTGCCAGCAGTAAACGGACACAGCGAGATACGCAGTATTTT
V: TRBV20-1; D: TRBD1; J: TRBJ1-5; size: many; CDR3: CSAREAPGGGNQPQHF; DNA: TGCAGTGCTAGAGAGGCGCCAGGGGGCGGCAATCAGCCCCAGCATTTT
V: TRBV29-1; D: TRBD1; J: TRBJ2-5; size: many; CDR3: CSWGDRYPETQYF; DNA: TGCAGCTGGGGGGACAGGTATCCAGAGACCCAGTACTTC
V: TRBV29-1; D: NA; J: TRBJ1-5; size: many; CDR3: CSVSDPNQPQHF; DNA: TGCAGCGTTTCAGATCCTAATCAGCCCCAGCATTTT
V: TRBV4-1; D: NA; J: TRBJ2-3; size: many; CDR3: CASSAPGGPDTQYF; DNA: TGCGCCAGCAGCGCCCCGGGTGGTCCAGATACGCAGTATTTT
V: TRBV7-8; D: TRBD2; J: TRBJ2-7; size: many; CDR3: CASSLALSGGRVYEQYF; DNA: TGTGCCAGCAGCTTAGCCCTTAGCGGGGGCCGAGTCTACGAGCAGTACTTC
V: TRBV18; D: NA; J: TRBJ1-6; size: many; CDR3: CASTTGSSYNSPLHF; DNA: TGTGCCAGCACAACAGGGAGCTCCTATAATTCACCCCTCCACTTT
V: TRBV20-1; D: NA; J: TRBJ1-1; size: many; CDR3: CSARDRHLLGAFF; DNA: TGCAGTGCTAGAGATCGGCACCTCCTAGGAGCTTTCTTT
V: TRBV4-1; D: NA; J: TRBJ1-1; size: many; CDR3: CASSQEKGAGTEAFF; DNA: TGCGCCAGCAGCCAAGAAAAAGGGGCGGGCACTGAAGCTTTCTTT
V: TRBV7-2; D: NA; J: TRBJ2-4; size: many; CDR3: CASSAQTGFKNIQYF; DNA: TGTGCCAGCAGTGCTCAAACAGGCTTCAAAAACATTCAGTACTTC
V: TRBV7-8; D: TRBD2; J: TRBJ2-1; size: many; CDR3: CASRRLAGANEQFF; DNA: TGTGCCAGCAGGCGACTAGCGGGGGCCAATGAGCAGTTCTTC
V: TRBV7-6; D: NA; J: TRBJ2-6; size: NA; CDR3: CASSLSPLSSGANVLTF; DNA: TGTGCCAGCAGCTTATCTCCCCTAAGCTCTGGGGCCAACGTCCTGACTTTC
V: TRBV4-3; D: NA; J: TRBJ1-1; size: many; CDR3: CASSQDLGKGTEAFF; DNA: TGCGCCAGCAGCCAAGATCTGGGAAAGGGGACTGAAGCTTTCTTT
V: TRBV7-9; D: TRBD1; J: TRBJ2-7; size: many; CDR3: CASSLQGTGPYEQYF; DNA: TGTGCCAGCAGCTTACAAGGGACAGGCCCTTACGAGCAGTACTTC
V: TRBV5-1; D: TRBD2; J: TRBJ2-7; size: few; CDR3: CASSPLPLLAGVPYEQYF; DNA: TGCGCCAGCAGCCCGTTGCCTCTTCTAGCGGGGGTGCCCTACGAGCAGTACTTC
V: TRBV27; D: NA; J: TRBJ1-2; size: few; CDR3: CASSLEGVGYGYTF; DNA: TGTGCCAGCAGTTTGGAGGGCGTCGGCTATGGCTACACCTTC
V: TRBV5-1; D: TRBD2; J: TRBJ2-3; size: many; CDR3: CASSLAGGGAVIIADTQYF; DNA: TGCGCCAGCAGCTTGGCAGGCGGGGGGGCCGTAATTATTGCAGATACGCAGTATTTT
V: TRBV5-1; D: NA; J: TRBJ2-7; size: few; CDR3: CASSLAYFWGPSYEQYF; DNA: TGCGCCAGCAGCTTGGCCTATTTTTGGGGTCCCTCCTACGAGCAGTACTTC
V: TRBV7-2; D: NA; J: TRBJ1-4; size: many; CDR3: CASSPDTEKLFF; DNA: TGTGCCAGCAGCCCGGACACTGAAAAACTGTTTTTT
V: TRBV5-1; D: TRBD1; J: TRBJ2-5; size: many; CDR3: CASSLRRDRVQETQYF; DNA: TGCGCCAGCAGCTTGCGCCGGGACAGGGTACAAGAGACCCAGTACTTC
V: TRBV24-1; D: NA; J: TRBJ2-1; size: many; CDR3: CATRDPGLNTDNEQFF; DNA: TGTGCCACCAGAGATCCAGGACTAAATACCGACAATGAGCAGTTCTTC
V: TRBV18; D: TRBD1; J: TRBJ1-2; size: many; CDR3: CASSPGQGDVYGYTF; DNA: TGTGCCAGCTCACCAGGACAGGGTGACGTCTATGGCTACACCTTC
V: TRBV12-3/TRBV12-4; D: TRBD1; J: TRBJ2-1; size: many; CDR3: CASSFPRDRARNEQFF; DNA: TGTGCCAGCAGTTTCCCCAGGGACAGGGCGCGCAATGAGCAGTTCTTC
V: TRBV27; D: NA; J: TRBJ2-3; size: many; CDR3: CASSLLQGLTDTQYF; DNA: TGTGCCAGCAGTTTATTGCAGGGGCTCACAGATACGCAGTATTTT
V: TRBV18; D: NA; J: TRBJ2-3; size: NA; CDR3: CASSPLWDWYSDTQYF; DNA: TGTGCCAGCTCACCACTCTGGGATTGGTACTCAGATACGCAGTATTTT
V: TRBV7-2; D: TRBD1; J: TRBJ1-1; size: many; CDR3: CASSFTTGTVRNTEAFF; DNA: TGTGCCAGCAGTTTTACTACAGGGACAGTCCGGAACACTGAAGCTTTCTTT
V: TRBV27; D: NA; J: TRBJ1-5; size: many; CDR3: CASSLLSGHSNQPQHF; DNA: TGTGCCAGCAGTTTATTGTCGGGGCACAGCAATCAGCCCCAGCATTTT
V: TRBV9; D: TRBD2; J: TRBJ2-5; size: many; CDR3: CASSVGRGLAVETQYF; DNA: TGTGCCAGCAGCGTAGGGCGGGGACTAGCAGTGGAGACCCAGTACTTC
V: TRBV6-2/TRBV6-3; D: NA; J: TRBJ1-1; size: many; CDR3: CASSYYRVNTEAFF; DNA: TGTGCCAGCAGTTACTACAGAGTGAACACTGAAGCTTTCTTT
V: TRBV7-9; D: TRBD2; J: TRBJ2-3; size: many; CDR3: CASSPTGGGADTQYF; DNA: TGTGCCAGCAGCCCTACGGGCGGGGGGGCCGATACGCAGTATTTT
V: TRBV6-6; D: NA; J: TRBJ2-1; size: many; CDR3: CASSYGRPHTSYNEQFF; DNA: TGTGCCAGCAGTTACGGACGGCCTCATACTTCCTACAATGAGCAGTTCTTC